Here is one T cell receptor beta chain with its context. The target antigen is unknown. As the method of synthesis, 5'RACE template switching with UMIs yielded TCR beta cDNA. TCRdb reprocessed the 5' RACE reads and stores each CDR3 protein as one record, lacking DNA. Its table records about 460,000 distinct CDR3 sequences. The sample belongs to a study of T cells expressing NK-cell markers. Study findings and constraints: In several donors, dominant clonotypes made up about 28.3-65% of CD3+CD56-NKG2C+ cells.

Germline CDR1 is SGHRS and CDR2 is YFSETQ. The CDR3 contains 15 residues. This TCR was recovered from a woman aged 50 to 60 in good health. Source material: blood T cells: a sorted CD56 or NKG2C T cell subset, CD4+ or CD8+ T cells, or bulk PBMC T cells (not recorded which). This chain connects TRBV5-1 to TRBJ1-2. The chain's CDR3 is CASSPFLSANYGYTF. Using reference TRBV5-1 and TRBJ1-2 for the parts outside the CDR3, the full variable domain is KAGVTQTPRYLIKTRGQQVTLSCSPISGHRSVSWYQQTPGQGLQFLFEYFSETQRNKGNFPGRFSGRQFSNSRSEMNVSTLELGDSALYLCASSPFLSANYGYTFGSGTRLTVV.